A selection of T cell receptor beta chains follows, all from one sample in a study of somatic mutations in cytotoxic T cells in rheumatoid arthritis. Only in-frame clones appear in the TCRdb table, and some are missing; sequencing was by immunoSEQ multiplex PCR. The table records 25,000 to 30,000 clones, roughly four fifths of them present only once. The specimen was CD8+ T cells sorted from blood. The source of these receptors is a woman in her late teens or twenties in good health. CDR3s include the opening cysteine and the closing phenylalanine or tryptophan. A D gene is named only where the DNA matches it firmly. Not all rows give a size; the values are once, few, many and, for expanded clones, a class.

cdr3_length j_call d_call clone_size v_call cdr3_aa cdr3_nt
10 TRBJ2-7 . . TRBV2 CASMWDEQYF TGTGCCAGCATGTGGGACGAGCAGTACTTC
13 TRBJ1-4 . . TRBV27 CASSSGLREKLFF TGTGCCAGCAGTTCGGGGCTGAGGGAAAAACTGTTTTTT
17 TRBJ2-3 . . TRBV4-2 CASSQLNLGTYTDTQYF TGTGCCAGCAGCCAATTAAACCTCGGGACGTACACAGATACGCAGTATTTT
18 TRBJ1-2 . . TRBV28 CASSLWWAKSPPGDGYTF TGTGCCAGCAGTTTATGGTGGGCAAAAAGCCCCCCGGGAGATGGCTACACCTTC
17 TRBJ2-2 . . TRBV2 CASSEIGGSIWTGELFF TGTGCCAGCAGTGAGATTGGGGGCTCAATTTGGACCGGGGAGCTGTTTTTT
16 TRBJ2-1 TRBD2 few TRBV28 CASSFPTSGSLDEQFF TGTGCCAGCAGTTTCCCAACTAGCGGGAGTTTAGATGAGCAGTTCTTC
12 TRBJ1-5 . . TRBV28 CASSRSNQPQHF TGTGCCAGCAGCCGTAGCAATCAGCCCCAGCATTTT
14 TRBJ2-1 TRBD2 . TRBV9 CASSSSGIYNEQFF TGTGCCAGCAGTTCTAGCGGGATCTACAATGAGCAGTTCTTC
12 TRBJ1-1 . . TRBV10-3 CAISDGGGRAFF TGTGCCATCAGTGACGGGGGAGGCAGGGCTTTCTTT
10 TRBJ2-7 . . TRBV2 CASRLYEQYF TGTGCCAGCAGACTATACGAGCAGTACTTC
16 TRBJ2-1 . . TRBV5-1 CASSPESQGQNNEQFF TGCGCCAGCAGCCCAGAGTCCCAGGGCCAGAACAATGAGCAGTTCTTC
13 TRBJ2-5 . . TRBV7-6 CASSLAVEGTQYF TGTGCCAGCAGCTTAGCAGTGGAAGGGACCCAGTACTTC
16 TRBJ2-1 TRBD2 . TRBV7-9 CASSPIAGGNYNEQFF TGTGCCAGCAGCCCTATAGCGGGAGGGAACTACAATGAGCAGTTCTTC
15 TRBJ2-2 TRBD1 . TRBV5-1 CASSSGTVYTGELFF TGCGCCAGCAGCTCCGGGACAGTTTACACCGGGGAGCTGTTTTTT
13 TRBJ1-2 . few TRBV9 CASSVEEGVGYTF TGTGCCAGCAGCGTAGAGGAGGGGGTTGGCTACACCTTC
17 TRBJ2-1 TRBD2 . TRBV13 CASSSGTSGPGYNEQFF TGTGCCAGCAGCTCCGGGACTAGCGGCCCTGGCTACAATGAGCAGTTCTTC
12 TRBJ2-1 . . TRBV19 CASSPDYNEQFF TGTGCCAGTAGCCCAGACTACAATGAGCAGTTCTTC
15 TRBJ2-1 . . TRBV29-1 CSADDPGLSLVEQFF TGCAGCGCAGACGACCCGGGACTTTCCTTAGTTGAGCAGTTCTTC
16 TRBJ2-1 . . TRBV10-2 CASSAGPPSSYNEQFF TGCGCCAGCAGTGCTGGGCCGCCGAGCTCCTACAATGAGCAGTTCTTC
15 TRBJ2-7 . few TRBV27 CASSLSTHPIYEQYF TGTGCCAGCAGTTTATCCACACACCCCATCTACGAGCAGTACTTC
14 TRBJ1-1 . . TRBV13 CASSPPGEGTEAFF TGTGCCAGCAGTCCCCCCGGGGAGGGGACTGAAGCTTTCTTT
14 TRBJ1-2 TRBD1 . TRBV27 CASSPGQGIWGYTF TGTGCCAGCAGTCCTGGACAGGGGATTTGGGGCTACACCTTC
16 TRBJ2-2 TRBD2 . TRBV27 CASSFGGGGYTGELFF TGTGCCAGCAGTTTCGGCGGGGGGGGCTACACCGGGGAGCTGTTTTTT
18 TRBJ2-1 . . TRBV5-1 CASTIFVSGESSYNEQFF TGCGCCAGCACCATCTTCGTTTCTGGGGAAAGCTCCTACAATGAGCAGTTCTTC
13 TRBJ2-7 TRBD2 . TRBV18 CASSPGGGQEQYF TGTGCCAGCTCACCCGGCGGGGGGCAGGAGCAGTACTTC
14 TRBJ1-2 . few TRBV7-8 CASSPMGTYYGYTF TGTGCCAGCAGCCCTATGGGAACCTACTATGGCTACACCTTC
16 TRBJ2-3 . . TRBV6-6 CASSASVSGSTDTQYF TGTGCCAGCAGTGCCTCGGTGAGCGGGAGCACAGATACGCAGTATTTT
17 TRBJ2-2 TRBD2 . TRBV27 CASRQGTSGRLAGELFF TGTGCCAGCAGGCAAGGGACTAGCGGGAGGTTGGCCGGGGAGCTGTTTTTT
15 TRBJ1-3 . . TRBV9 CASSLRESGGNTIYF TGTGCCAGCAGCCTTCGCGAGTCGGGCGGAAACACCATATATTTT
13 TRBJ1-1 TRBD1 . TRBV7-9 CASIGQGITEAFF TGTGCCAGCATCGGACAGGGTATCACTGAAGCTTTCTTT
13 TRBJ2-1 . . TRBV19 CASSMTAYNEQFF TGTGCCAGTAGTATGACAGCCTACAATGAGCAGTTCTTC
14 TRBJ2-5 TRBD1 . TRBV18 CASSPGTAQETQYF TGTGCCAGCTCACCAGGGACAGCTCAAGAGACCCAGTACTTC
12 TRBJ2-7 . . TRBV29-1 CSVSHGSYEQYF TGCAGCGTTTCCCATGGCTCCTACGAGCAGTACTTC
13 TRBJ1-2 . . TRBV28 CASTPGSGYGYTF TGTGCCAGCACCCCGGGCAGCGGCTATGGCTACACCTTC
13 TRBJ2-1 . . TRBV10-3 CAITAGLEDEQFF TGTGCCATCACTGCCGGGCTGGAGGATGAGCAGTTCTTC
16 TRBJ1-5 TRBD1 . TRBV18 CASSPSSLQGNQPQHF TGTGCCAGCTCACCTTCGTCTTTACAGGGGAATCAGCCCCAGCATTTT
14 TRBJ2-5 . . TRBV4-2 CASSPLGVSETQYF TGTGCCAGCAGCCCCTTGGGGGTCTCTGAGACCCAGTACTTC